The rows below give T cell receptor beta chains drawn from one sample of a study of metastatic and nonmetastatic thyroid tumors. TCRdb re-analyzed the PCR reads through MiXCR. The table lists about 41,000 clones, more than 20% of them singletons. Sequencing input: tumor tissue. Source of these receptors: a female donor with papillary thyroid cancer or a benign thyroid nodule (not recorded which). Some clones in this sample may be carry-over from other donors' samples. Each CDR3 is given without its conserved first and last residue.

v_call cdr3_aa
TRBV9 ASSVGSGDTDTQY
TRBV20-1 SATTTSGAGVADTQY
TRBV5-1 ASSLDRVGGYT
TRBV20-1 SAVRQGSAGELF
TRBV20-1 SARDSASGRIYEQY
TRBV28 ASSLPLGANVLT
TRBV27 ASSSVHSAEKLF
TRBV11-2 ASSHRWTGDNEQF
TRBV20-1 SAMSGGNAKNIQY
TRBV20-1 SAAILNSNQPQH
TRBV18 ASSLRLAGEYNEQF
TRBV30 AWVRQGANYGYT
TRBV20-1 SARAGRERS
TRBV12-5 ASVLSAGIANTGELF
TRBV11-2 ASSLWGPGRPDTQY
TRBV28 ASSSHAAPMNTEAF
TRBV27 ASSAQGPTEAF
TRBV2 ASTPLGETQY
TRBV13 ASSLVPYNEQF
TRBV12-3/TRBV12-4 ASSLGPSMRLVNEQF
TRBV7-2 ASSQRTSGANVLT
TRBV27 ASILPSSYEQY
TRBV28 ASSQTTGISDTQY
TRBV7-8 ASSLRVGPDTQY
TRBV19 ASEQTGGANDQY
TRBV6-2/TRBV6-3 ASSYSEGAAETQY
TRBV20-1 SARSFLAGEYEQY
TRBV30 AWSVQVEGAL
TRBV6-1 ASSERPQVYEQY
TRBV19 ASTNTASGSVGTDTQY
TRBV20-1 SARFSSASYAEAF
TRBV5-1 ASSLDSGGNSPLH
TRBV6-2/TRBV6-3 SSSYSGEGANVLT
TRBV7-3 ASSPVGLGGDSPLH
TRBV18 ASTPETADNEQF
TRBV3-1 ASSQDLGLPD